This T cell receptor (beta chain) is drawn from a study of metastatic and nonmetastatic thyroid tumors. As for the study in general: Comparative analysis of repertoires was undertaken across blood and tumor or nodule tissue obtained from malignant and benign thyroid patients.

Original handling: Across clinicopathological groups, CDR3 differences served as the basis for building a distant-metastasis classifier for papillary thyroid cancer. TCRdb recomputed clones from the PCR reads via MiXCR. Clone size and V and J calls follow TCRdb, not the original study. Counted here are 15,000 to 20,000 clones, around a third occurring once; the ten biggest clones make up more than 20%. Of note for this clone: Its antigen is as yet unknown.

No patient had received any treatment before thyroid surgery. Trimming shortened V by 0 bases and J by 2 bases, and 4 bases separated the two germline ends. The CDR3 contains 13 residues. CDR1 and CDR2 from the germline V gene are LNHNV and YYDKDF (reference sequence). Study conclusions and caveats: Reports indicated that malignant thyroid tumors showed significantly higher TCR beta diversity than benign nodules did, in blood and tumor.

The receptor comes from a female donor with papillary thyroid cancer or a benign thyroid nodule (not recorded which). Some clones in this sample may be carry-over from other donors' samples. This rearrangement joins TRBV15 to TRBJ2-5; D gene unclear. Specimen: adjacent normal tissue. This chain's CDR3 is CATSRDRQETQYF. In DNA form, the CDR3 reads TGTGCCACCAGCAGAGACAGGCAAGAGACCCAGTACTTC.